These 8 T cell receptor beta chains were all obtained from the same sample, sequenced in a study of identical twins (dated by TCRdb to 2015 to 2016). Receptor amplification or capture employed 5' RACE. Sequencing was carried out with an Illumina HiSeq 2000. TCRdb took the public reads, trimmed them with fastp at Q25, ran MiXCR for clone calling and kept in-frame beta chains. CDR3 protein duplicates are merged, each entry listing the most common genes and DNA. This sample lists hundreds of thousands of distinct CDR3 sequences; less than 9% were detected once. Roughly 2.1% of the sample belongs to the ten largest clones. A further study also used this sample, focusing on yellow fever vaccine responses in identical twins.

Sequenced input: memory (CD45RO+) T cells sorted from blood. Sample cell subset or site, as interpreted from the label and publication: CD45RO+ enriched T cells. Every receptor here comes from a woman aged 18-35 years in good health.

The sample holds a few counts of this clonotype. The chain has TRBV28 and TRBJ2-1, with D hard to call. The germline V and J ends were trimmed by 1 base and 3 bases, with 10 bases remaining between them. CDR3 size: 15 residues. The germline V gene encodes CDR1 MDHEN and CDR2 SYDVKM. In nucleotides, the CDR3 is TGTGCCAGCAGTTTATCCCCACCCTACTACAATGAGCAGTTCTTC. It translates to CASSLSPPYYNEQFF. Drawing the rest from reference TRBV28 and TRBJ2-1, the complete variable domain is DVKVTQSSRYLVKRTGEKVFLECVQDMDHENMFWYRQDPGLGLRLIYFSYDVKMKEKGDIPEGYSVSREKKERFSLILESASTNQTSMYLCASSLSPPYYNEQFFGPGTRLTVL.

The chain links TRBV28 to TRBJ2-1; D not certain. Germline V CDR1 and CDR2: MDHEN, SYDVKM. V lost 7 bases to trimming and J lost 7 bases, with 14 bases between them. The CDR3 consists of 13 residues. CDR3 loop: CASTPGGGNEQFF. The DNA for the CDR3 is TGTGCCAGCACCCCGGGTGGTGGAAATGAGCAGTTCTTC.

This clonotype was observed a handful of times. This sequence joins TRBV5-1 and TRBJ2-2; tentatively, D is TRBD2 (5 bases). Germline values: CDR1 SGHRS, CDR2 YFSETQ. The CDR3 length is 16 residues. V gave up 0 bases and J gave up 4 bases, with 13 bases separating them. The CDR3 region is CASSLGMVAGTGELFF. The CDR3 nucleotides read TGCGCCAGCAGCTTGGGTATGGTCGCGGGCACCGGGGAGCTGTTTTTT.

The genes are TRBV19 and TRBJ2-4, with a weak D call TRBD1 (6 bases). This CDR3 is built from 14 residues. The germline V and J ends were trimmed by 4 bases and 9 bases, with 16 bases remaining between them. Germline lookup yields CDR1 LNHDA and CDR2 SQIVND (reference sequence). Written as DNA, the CDR3 is TGTGCCAGTAGTAGGCCTACAGGGATCGGCATTCAGTACTTC. It encodes CASSRPTGIGIQYF.

In this sample, this clonotype turned up a few times. V gene TRBV6-1 combines with J gene TRBJ2-1, with D tentatively TRBD1 (5 bases). The V gene lost 9 bases and the J gene lost 0 bases, with 18 bases spanning the gap. Looked up from germline, CDR1 is MNHNS and CDR2 is SASEGT. The CDR3 is 16 amino acids. Here the CDR3 DNA reads TGTGCCAGTCTCTCAAAGGGGTCAGGCTCCTACAATGAGCAGTTCTTC. Its translation: CASLSKGSGSYNEQFF.

This clonotype was seen a few times. The chain is built from TRBV20-1 and TRBJ2-1, with 8 positions matching TRBD2. The trim removed 5 bases at V and 6 bases at J, leaving 12 bases unmatched. The CDR3 has 15 residues. Germline lookup yields CDR1 DFQATT and CDR2 SNEGSKA (reference sequence). The CDR3 reads CSALPGSGDCNEQFF. The CDR3 DNA is TGCAGTGCTCTCCCGGGTAGCGGGGATTGCAATGAGCAGTTCTTC.

This clonotype showed up many times. The chain combines TRBV7-8 with TRBJ2-7; 8 nucleotides align to TRBD1. After removal of 2 bases from V and 2 bases from J, the junction contained 2 bases not matched to a gene. This CDR3 contains 14 residues. CDR1 is SGHVS, CDR2 FQNEAQ, per germline. The CDR3 coding sequence is TGTGCCAGCAGCTTAACGGGACAGGCCTACGAGCAGTACGTC. Protein sequence: CASSLTGQAYEQYV.

The sample holds a few counts of this clonotype. The chain carries TRBV7-3 and TRBJ2-2; tentatively, D is TRBD1 or TRBD2 (6 bases each). The CDR3 spans 15 residues. Between the trimmed V and J ends, which lost 5 bases and 5 bases, there was a span of 15 bases. Germline V gives CDR1 SGHTA, CDR2 FQGTGA. The DNA for the CDR3 is TGTGCCAGCAGCCCTAGGGGGGAGAGGACCGGGGAGCTGTTTTTT. Residues: CASSPRGERTGELFF.